One sample yielded the 21 T cell receptor beta chains listed below, sequenced in a study of T cell responses to AZD1222 COVID-19 vaccine. TCRdb's copy holds only in-frame clones and misses some; the assay was immunoSEQ multiplex PCR. The table records around 92,000 clones, 65% to 90% of them present only once. This specimen was peripheral blood, taken on day 0 of AZD1222 vaccination. These TCRs come from an adult in good health.

For the CDR3, the DNA is TGCGCCAGCAGTAATACTAGGTTCAATGAGCAGTTCTTC. Translating gives CASSNTRFNEQFF. The chain couples TRBV5-1 to TRBJ2-1; D is perhaps TRBD2 (5 bases). The V gene's germline CDR1 is SGHRS and CDR2 YFSETQ. Trimming cost V 5 bases and J 6 bases, with 12 bases left between them. This CDR3 has 13 residues.

The gene calls are TRBV19 and TRBJ1-2; 9 bases fit TRBD1. The CDR3 covers 13 residues. Germline V gene sequence: CDR1 LNHDA, CDR2 SQIVND (reference sequence). The trim removed 5 bases at V and 8 bases at J, leaving 6 bases unmatched. CDR3 residues: CASSPDRGRGYTF. CDR3 DNA sequence: TGTGCCAGTAGTCCGGACAGGGGAAGGGGCTACACCTTC.

This clone came up many times. The genes are TRBV7-9 and TRBJ1-1; a possible D gene is TRBD1 (5 bases). Trimming took off 10 bases at V and 7 bases at J, with 10 bases between the two ends. This CDR3 region has 10 residues. CDR1 and CDR2 from the germline V gene are SEHNR and FQNEAQ (reference sequence). The CDR3 reads CATGGDEAFF. CDR3 nucleotides: TGTGCCACCGGGGGGGATGAAGCTTTCTTT.

The V gene is TRBV5-5, the J gene TRBJ1-4, with D possibly TRBD1 on 5 matching bases. This CDR3 spans 15 amino acids. Trimming left V 4 bases short and J 3 bases short, with 13 bases between. Germline assignment: CDR1 SGHKS and CDR2 YYEKEE (reference sequence). This chain's CDR3 is CASSRPGTANEKLFF. In DNA form, the CDR3 reads TGTGCCAGCAGCCGGCCGGGGACGGCTAATGAAAAACTGTTTTTT. The entire variable domain, with the rest obtained from reference TRBV5-5 and TRBJ1-4, is as follows: DAGVTQSPTHLIKTRGQQVTLRCSPISGHKSVSWYQQVLGQGPQFIFQYYEKEERGRGNFPDRFSARQFPNYSSELNVNALLLGDSALYLCASSRPGTANEKLFFGSGTQLSVL.

The chain carries TRBV5-1 and TRBJ1-5; D gene ambiguous. CDR1 SGHRS and CDR2 YFSETQ come from the germline V gene. The CDR3 is 16 residues long. The V end was cut by 1 base, the J end by 1 base, with 12 bases between. CDR3 region: CASSLWLRVSNQPQHF. The DNA for the CDR3 is TGCGCCAGCAGCTTGTGGCTGCGGGTGAGCAATCAGCCCCAGCATTTT.

This clone appeared once. The chain uses TRBV6-5 and TRBJ1-1; D is perhaps TRBD1 (5 bases). CDR3 length: 12 amino acids. Germline loops: CDR1 MNHEY, CDR2 SVGAGI. V lost 4 bases and J lost 8, with 11 bases in between. The CDR3: CASSWERGEAFF. DNA for the CDR3: TGTGCCAGCAGTTGGGAGAGGGGCGAAGCTTTCTTT.

This rearrangement joins TRBV7-9 to TRBJ1-1; D is unclear. The CDR3 extends over 14 amino acids. Germline V gives CDR1 SEHNR, CDR2 FQNEAQ (reference sequence). V was shortened by 3 bases and J by 0 bases, with 8 bases between the two germline ends. The CDR3 DNA follows: TGTGCCAGCAGCTTGCTTCAGTTGAACACTGAAGCTTTCTTT. Amino acid sequence: CASSLLQLNTEAFF.

The chain uses TRBV18 and TRBJ1-4; D unresolved. Trimming removed 2 bases at V and 6 bases at J, with 10 bases between. Germline values: CDR1 KGHSH, CDR2 LQKENI. The CDR3 sequence is 14 residues long. The CDR3 DNA is TGTGCCAGCTCACCAAGACCGACGGATGAAAAACTGTTTTTT. It translates to CASSPRPTDEKLFF.

J is TRBJ1-1 and V is TRBV5-6; 9 nucleotides line up with TRBD1. The CDR3 spans 16 residues. V lost 2 bases, J lost 11 bases, and 16 bases stayed unmatched. CDR1 is SGHDT and CDR2 is YYEEEE in the germline V gene. The CDR3 region is CASSFSRTGAAIEAFF. The CDR3 DNA is TGTGCCAGCAGCTTTTCACGGACAGGGGCCGCTATCGAGGCTTTCTTT.

The CDR3 loop is CASSQDLGREKLFF. CDR3 bases: TGTGCCAGCAGCCAAGATTTGGGCCGCGAAAAACTGTTTTTT. V gene TRBV4-2 combines with J gene TRBJ1-4; D remains unclear. The CDR3 is 14 residues long. V gave up 0 bases and J gave up 8 bases, with 10 bases separating them. Germline CDR1 LGHNA, CDR2 YNFKEQ.

J is TRBJ1-3 and V is TRBV2; D is perhaps TRBD1 (5 bases). Germline CDR1 is SNHLY and CDR2 is FYNNEI. V was clipped by 7 bases and J by 2 bases, with 12 bases between them. The CDR3 extends over 14 amino acids. CDR3 sequence (DNA): TGTGCCAGCACGGGGGGGATCGCTGGAAACACCATATATTTT. Translation gives CASTGGIAGNTIYF.

This chain uses TRBV6-6 with TRBJ1-4, with D tentatively TRBD1 (6 bases). Trimming stripped 6 bases from V and 4 bases from J, with 12 bases between. The CDR3 totals 14 residues. Germline assignment: CDR1 MNHNY and CDR2 SVGAGI (reference sequence). CDR3: CASRRTELNEKLFF. The CDR3 DNA reads as TGTGCCAGCAGGAGGACAGAGCTTAATGAAAAACTGTTTTTT.

V and J are TRBV13 and TRBJ2-6; 9 bases agree with TRBD1. Germline trimming cut 5 bases from V and 2 bases from J; bases unmatched to any gene: 7. From germline, CDR1 is PRHDT and CDR2 FYEKMQ (reference sequence). This CDR3 is built from 17 residues. Here the CDR3 reads CASSLRTGETGANVLTF. As DNA, the CDR3 is TGTGCCAGCAGCCTTAGGACAGGGGAGACTGGGGCCAACGTCCTGACTTTC. The variable domain in full, with the rest retrieved from reference TRBV13 and TRBJ2-6, is AAGVIQSPRHLIKEKRETATLKCYPIPRHDTVYWYQQGPGQDPQFLISFYEKMQSDKGSIPDRFSAQQFSDYHSELNMSSLELGDSALYFCASSLRTGETGANVLTFGAGSRLTVL.

This rearrangement joins TRBV7-3 to TRBJ1-1, with D hard to call. The germline gives CDR1 SGHTA, CDR2 FQGTGA. Between the trimmed V and J ends, which lost 5 bases and 5 bases, there was a span of 21 bases. CDR3 length equals 16 residues. CDR3 DNA: TGTGCCAGCAGCCCGACGCCCACGATAGTTTCGACTGAAGCTTTCTTT. This codes for CASSPTPTIVSTEAFF.

The chain carries TRBV2 and TRBJ2-1; D remains ambiguous. V dropped 6 bases and J dropped 7 bases, with 13 bases sitting between them. The CDR3 extends over 13 amino acids. The V gene's germline CDR1 is SNHLY and CDR2 FYNNEI. The CDR3 region has the DNA TGTGCCAGCAGCTTAGACATGCTTAATGAGCAGTTCTTC. This sequence encodes CASSLDMLNEQFF.

This chain links TRBV20-1 with TRBJ1-1, with D hard to call. CDR1 and CDR2 (germline): DFQATT, SNEGSKA (reference sequence). Trimming removed 3 bases at V and 8 bases at J, with 10 bases between. The CDR3 consists of 11 residues. CDR3 DNA sequence: TGCAGTGCTAGTATCGGGTCGGAAGCTTTCTTT. Translated, it gives CSASIGSEAFF.

The V gene is TRBV28, the J gene TRBJ2-1; TRBD2 matches 7 bases. This CDR3 comprises 15 residues. The J segment lost 6 bases and the V segment lost 5 bases, leaving 10 bases of the junction unmatched. Germline CDR1 and CDR2: MDHEN and SYDVKM. The CDR3 is CASSLFGGRVNEQFF. The DNA of the CDR3 is TGTGCCAGCAGTCTTTTTGGGGGGAGGGTCAATGAGCAGTTCTTC.

The CDR3 here is CASSQDASGRIASEQYF. The CDR3 bases are TGTGCCAGCAGCCAAGATGCTAGCGGGAGAATCGCGAGTGAGCAGTACTTC. The chain couples TRBV4-2 to TRBJ2-7; 10 positions agree with TRBD2. The length of the CDR3 is 17 residues. From germline, CDR1 is LGHNA and CDR2 YNFKEQ. Trimming at V came to 0 bases and at J to 7 bases, leaving 12 bases not matched to a gene.

The chain recombines TRBV5-1 with TRBJ2-7; D not resolved. Trimming took off 0 bases at V and 3 bases at J, with 13 bases between the two ends. The CDR3 length is 15 residues. Germline V CDR1 and CDR2: SGHRS, YFSETQ. The CDR3 sequence is CASSLAPGTRYEQYF. CDR3 coding DNA: TGCGCCAGCAGCTTGGCCCCTGGAACACGCTACGAGCAGTACTTC. Full variable domain (remainder filled in from reference TRBV5-1 and TRBJ2-7): KAGVTQTPRYLIKTRGQQVTLSCSPISGHRSVSWYQQTPGQGLQFLFEYFSETQRNKGNFPGRFSGRQFSNSRSEMNVSTLELGDSALYLCASSLAPGTRYEQYFGPGTRLTVT.

The rearrangement links TRBV5-4 to TRBJ2-1; TRBD2 matches 7 bases. The V segment lost 4 bases and the J segment 6 bases; nucleotides outside the gene matches: 4. Germline lookup yields CDR1 SGHNT and CDR2 YYREEE (reference sequence). There are 13 residues in the CDR3. This chain's CDR3 is CASSRGESNEQFF. The CDR3 DNA reads TGTGCCAGCAGCCGGGGGGAGAGCAATGAGCAGTTCTTC.

This clone was found once. J is TRBJ2-1 and V is TRBV5-6; D not resolved. The CDR3 runs 13 residues. Germline lookup yields CDR1 SGHDT and CDR2 YYEEEE. The V end lost 6 bases, the J end lost 0 bases, and 7 bases lay between the germline ends. CDR3 bases: TGTGCCAGCAATGGAGTCTCCTACAATGAGCAGTTCTTC. Translation gives CASNGVSYNEQFF.